What follows describes a single T cell receptor (beta chain). Antigen unknown. This entry comes from a study of CD8 T cells in Susac syndrome. Study-wide results and caveats: In Susac syndrome, CD8+ expansion was highest in TEMRA and active disease.

The CDR3 has 13 amino acids. Trimming pared 0 bases from V and 7 bases from J, leaving 7 bases between. The V gene's germline CDR1 is SGDLS and CDR2 YYNGEE. Definite or probable Susac syndrome was diagnosed using recently defined diagnostic criteria. A quantity of about 0.5 to 1 ug RNA underwent reverse transcription using random hexamers. TCR beta CDR3 was amplified by immunoSEQ covering 54 Vbeta and 13 Jbeta. TCRdb re-derived calls from the immunoSEQ multiplex PCR reads in MiXCR, one entry per CDR3 protein. Here the sample spans about 140,000 distinct CDR3 sequences, more than 85% being singletons. This sequence originates from a human donor with Susac syndrome. The V call is TRBV9, the J call TRBJ1-4; no clear D. Material: CD8+ T cells from PBMCs. The CDR3 DNA sequence: TGTGCCAGCAGCGTAGTATCAGGTGAAAAACTGTTTTTT. Its translation is CASSVVSGEKLFF. The full variable domain, rest sourced from reference TRBV9 and TRBJ1-4, is DSGVTQTPKHLITATGQRVTLRCSPRSGDLSVYWYQQSLDQGLQFLIQYYNGEERAKGNILERFSAQQFPDLHSELNLSSLELGDSALYFCASSVVSGEKLFFGSGTQLSVL.